One sample yielded the 30 T cell receptor beta chains listed below, sequenced in a study of shared clonotypes between healthy human individuals. Profiled with immunoSEQ multiplex PCR; TCRdb holds only in-frame clones, not every one. The sample includes roughly 1,800,000 clones, roughly 95% of them seen just once. It was CD45RO-negative cells, positively selected for CCR7, that made up naive CD8 cells, with terminally differentiated effector memory CD45RA+ cells excluded. The sequencing input was naive CD8+ T cells sorted from blood. The receptors were gathered from a man younger than 35 in good health.

The chain recombines TRBV7-8 with TRBJ2-7; 10 bases line up with TRBD2. Germline CDR1 is SGHVS and CDR2 is FQNEAQ. Unmatched junction bases numbered 11, after V lost 4 bases and J lost 2 bases. This CDR3 spans 17 amino acids. The CDR3 spells CASSYPGLAELPYEQYF. CDR3 sequence (DNA): TGTGCCAGCAGCTACCCTGGACTAGCGGAATTACCCTACGAGCAGTACTTC. Full variable domain (missing parts from reference TRBV7-8 and TRBJ2-7): GAGVSQSPRYKVAKRGQDVALRCDPISGHVSLFWYQQALGQGPEFLTYFQNEAQLDKSGLPSDRFFAERPEGSVSTLKIQRTQQEDSAVYLCASSYPGLAELPYEQYFGPGTRLTVT.

CDR3 bases: TGTGCCAGTAGCCCGGGACAGGTGGTTGGTGAAAAACTGTTTTTT. Amino acid sequence: CASSPGQVVGEKLFF. The V and J genes are TRBV19 and TRBJ1-4, with TRBD1 matching over 8 bases. The CDR3 is 15 residues long. The V gene end was trimmed by 6 bases and the J gene end by 7 bases; junction bases not matched to a gene: 10. Germline V lookup: CDR1 LNHDA, CDR2 SQIVND (reference sequence).

The chain joins TRBV2 to TRBJ2-5; 7 bases agree with TRBD1. V was pared by 7 bases and J by 7 bases, with 15 bases of the junction left unmatched. Looked up from germline, CDR1 is SNHLY and CDR2 is FYNNEI. This CDR3 contains 15 residues. The CDR3: CASTDTGVAGATQYF. The DNA for the CDR3 is TGTGCCAGCACTGATACAGGGGTCGCCGGGGCGACCCAGTACTTC.

The J gene is TRBJ1-4, the V gene TRBV30; no clear D gene. This CDR3 has 11 amino acids. The V and J ends lost 3 bases and 7 bases respectively, with 6 bases between them. In germline, CDR1 is GTSNPN, CDR2 SVGIG (reference sequence). CDR3 coding DNA: TGTGCCTGGAGGATTGGTGAAAAACTGTTTTTT. Protein sequence: CAWRIGEKLFF. Drawing the rest from reference TRBV30 and TRBJ1-4, the complete variable domain is SQTIHQWPATLVQPVGSPLSLECTVEGTSNPNLYWYRQAAGRGLQLLFYSVGIGQISSEVPQNLSASRPQDRQFILSSKKLLLSDSGFYLCAWRIGEKLFFGSGTQLSVL.

The chain joins TRBV15 to TRBJ2-7; TRBD1 agrees at 7 bases. V lost 5 bases to trimming and J lost 1 base; unmatched junction nucleotides: 2. The CDR3 is 13 amino acids. Germline-derived CDR1 and CDR2 are LNHNV and YYDKDF (reference sequence). This CDR3 is CATSGTESYEQYF. DNA for the CDR3: TGTGCCACCAGCGGGACAGAATCCTACGAGCAGTACTTC.

Of note for this clone: At the DNA level, this CDR3 is encoded by other sequences in the same sample as well. The chain recombines TRBV9 with TRBJ1-5; D might be TRBD1 (5 bases). CDR1 and CDR2 from the germline V gene are SGDLS and YYNGEE. The length of the CDR3 is 14 residues. With 3 bases removed from V and 2 bases from J, the gap between germline ends came to 9 bases. The CDR3 DNA sequence: TGTGCCAGCAGCGGCGGAGGGGGCAATCAGCCCCAGCATTTT. Amino acids: CASSGGGGNQPQHF.

This clone was detected only once. V usage is TRBV13 and J usage is TRBJ2-1; tentatively, D is TRBD1 or TRBD2 (5 bases each). Germline lookup yields CDR1 PRHDT and CDR2 FYEKMQ (reference sequence). V shed 10 bases and J shed 3 bases, with 13 bases lying between them. This CDR3 contains 13 residues. CDR3 amino acids: CATRDVGYNEQFF. Written as DNA, the CDR3 is TGTGCCACTCGGGACGTTGGCTACAATGAGCAGTTCTTC.

A few counts support this clone. The gene calls are TRBV4-3 and TRBJ2-1; TRBD2 might be the D (5 bases). V lost 4 bases and J 6 bases, leaving 13 bases between the germline ends. This CDR3 contains 14 residues. Germline-derived CDR1 and CDR2 are LGHNA and YSLEER. The CDR3 protein is CASSPRAVVNEQFF. As DNA, the CDR3 is TGCGCCAGCAGCCCGCGGGCCGTCGTCAATGAGCAGTTCTTC.

The chain links TRBV5-4 to TRBJ2-1; D is possibly TRBD2 (5 bases). Germline values: CDR1 SGHNT, CDR2 YYREEE (reference sequence). The CDR3 totals 16 residues. The V end was cut by 0 bases, the J end by 9 bases, with 19 bases between. The CDR3 DNA is TGTGCCAGCAGCTTGGATGGCGGGTTGTTTTTAGGTGAGCAGTTCTTC. Protein sequence: CASSLDGGLFLGEQFF.

This chain joins TRBV4-3 and TRBJ2-1, with 9 nucleotides matching TRBD2. CDR1 is LGHNA, CDR2 YSLEER, per germline. This CDR3 region has 16 residues. Trimming removed 3 bases from V and 7 bases from J; junction bases left unmatched: 10. The CDR3, as DNA: TGCGCCAGCAGCCACGTAGCGGGAGAGTTATTAAATGAGCAGTTCTTC. Translating it yields CASSHVAGELLNEQFF.

The chain recombines TRBV6-5 with TRBJ2-3, with 8 bases identical to TRBD2. Per germline, CDR1 MNHEY and CDR2 SVGAGI. V was pared by 1 base and J by 4 bases, with 7 bases of the junction left unmatched. The CDR3 consists of 16 residues. Written as DNA, the CDR3 is TGTGCCAGCAGTTACTTTGGCGGGAGGTCCTCAGATACGCAGTATTTT. It translates to CASSYFGGRSSDTQYF.

The rearrangement links TRBV10-3 to TRBJ2-3; D remains ambiguous. The V gene lost 0 bases and the J gene lost 0 bases, with 4 bases spanning the gap. Germline V gene lookup returns CDR1 ENHRY and CDR2 SYGVKD. The CDR3 is 14 residues long. CDR3 nucleotides: TGTGCCATCAGTGAGTCGAAGAGCACAGATACGCAGTATTTT. Amino acids: CAISESKSTDTQYF.

Comments on this clone: Different DNA sequences within this sample yield the same CDR3. V gene TRBV11-2 combines with J gene TRBJ2-7; D gene uncertain. Germline V gene data show CDR1 as SGHAT and CDR2 as FQNNGV. Trimming stripped 1 base from V and 0 bases from J, with 4 bases between. The CDR3 runs to 13 residues. CDR3 DNA: TGTGCCAGCAGCTTAGTTAGCTCCTACGAGCAGTACTTC. This translates into CASSLVSSYEQYF.

V and J are TRBV6-5 and TRBJ2-2; 10 bases line up with TRBD1. V lost 11 bases and J lost 6; bases outside the gene matches: 6. From germline, CDR1 is MNHEY and CDR2 SVGAGI. The CDR3 consists of 13 residues. The CDR3 bases are TGTGCCGCTTGGACAGGGGGATCCGGGGAGCTGTTTTTT. This codes for CAAWTGGSGELFF.

The chain is built from TRBV7-6 and TRBJ2-1, with 10 bases lining up with TRBD2. The V and J ends lost 6 bases and 5 bases, in that order; junction bases with no gene match: 7. The CDR3 covers 15 residues. Germline assignment: CDR1 SGHVS and CDR2 FNYEAQ. CDR3 bases: TGTGCCAGCAGTCTAGCGGGAGACCCGAACAATGAGCAGTTCTTC. This sequence encodes CASSLAGDPNNEQFF.

This chain connects TRBV27 to TRBJ1-1, with a weak D call TRBD1 (6 bases). CDR3 length equals 16 residues. With 7 bases removed from V and 1 base from J, the gap between germline ends came to 19 bases. Germline V lookup: CDR1 MNHEY, CDR2 SMNVEV (reference sequence). The CDR3 DNA reads TGTGCCAGCACGGCCTCTGCAGGGGAGAGGAACACTGAAGCTTTCTTT. This encodes CASTASAGERNTEAFF.

This chain joins TRBV10-1 and TRBJ2-3, with unresolved D. V shed 3 bases and J shed 5 bases, with 3 bases lying between them. Germline-derived CDR1 and CDR2 are WNHNN and SYGVQD (reference sequence). CDR3 length equals 11 residues. CDR3 sequence: CASSEGDTQYF. The CDR3 DNA follows: TGCGCCAGCAGTGAAGGAGATACGCAGTATTTT.

The rearrangement links TRBV5-8 to TRBJ2-1, with TRBD2 matching 15 bases. The CDR3 sequence is 17 residues long. Unmatched junction bases numbered 7, after V lost 4 bases and J lost 5 bases. Germline V CDR1 and CDR2: SGHTS, YDEGEE. This chain's CDR3 is CASSQGLAGGLNNEQFF. The DNA for the CDR3 is TGTGCCAGCAGCCAGGGACTAGCGGGAGGCCTGAACAATGAGCAGTTCTTC.

The V and J genes are TRBV27 and TRBJ2-7, with D perhaps TRBD2 (5 bases). The V and J ends lost 5 bases and 3 bases respectively, with 20 bases between them. The CDR3 is 16 amino acids. The germline CDR1 and CDR2 sequences are MNHEY and SMNVEV (reference sequence). CDR3 sequence: CASSPHPGSGYYEQYF. The CDR3 region has the DNA TGTGCCAGCAGTCCGCACCCGGGCAGCGGCTACTACGAGCAGTACTTC.

The chain uses TRBV28 and TRBJ2-1; 7 bases agree with TRBD1. Germline CDR1 MDHEN, CDR2 SYDVKM. V shed 2 bases, J shed 6 bases, and the junction held 7 bases outside the gene matches. The CDR3 runs to 15 residues. The CDR3: CASSLLRQGFNEQFF. The CDR3 DNA sequence: TGTGCCAGCAGTTTACTCCGACAGGGTTTCAATGAGCAGTTCTTC.

This sequence joins TRBV13 and TRBJ1-2; 9 bases are shared with TRBD1. This CDR3 contains 15 residues. After removal of 4 bases from V and 3 bases from J, the junction contained 6 bases not matched to a gene. CDR1 PRHDT and CDR2 FYEKMQ come from the germline V gene (reference sequence). The DNA for the CDR3 is TGTGCCAGCAGCTCTGGACAGGGGTGGGACTATGGCTACACCTTC. Protein product: CASSSGQGWDYGYTF. Full variable domain (rest looked up from reference TRBV13 and TRBJ1-2): AAGVIQSPRHLIKEKRETATLKCYPIPRHDTVYWYQQGPGQDPQFLISFYEKMQSDKGSIPDRFSAQQFSDYHSELNMSSLELGDSALYFCASSSGQGWDYGYTFGSGTRLTVV.

V and J are TRBV6-5 and TRBJ1-1; TRBD1 matches at 7 bases. CDR3 length: 15 residues. Germline V gene data show CDR1 as MNHEY and CDR2 as SVGAGI. V lost 3 bases, J lost 0 bases, and 4 bases stayed unmatched. CDR3 DNA sequence: TGTGCCAGCAGTTATGAGGGACAGTTGAACACTGAAGCTTTCTTT. The encoded protein is CASSYEGQLNTEAFF.

The chain combines TRBV14 with TRBJ2-3, with D possibly being TRBD1 or TRBD2 (6 bases each). The CDR3 runs 15 residues. The germline CDR1 and CDR2 sequences are SGHDN and FVKESK. Trimming pared 4 bases from V and 4 bases from J, leaving 15 bases between. CDR3 sequence: CASSPIGGSADTQYF. The CDR3 coding sequence is TGTGCCAGCAGCCCTATAGGGGGGAGTGCAGATACGCAGTATTTT.

The rearrangement uses TRBV7-8 and TRBJ2-1; a possible D gene is TRBD1 (5 bases). The CDR3 is made up of 13 amino acids. The V end lost 5 bases, the J end lost 3 bases, and 8 bases lay between the germline ends. Germline V gives CDR1 SGHVS, CDR2 FQNEAQ. This chain's CDR3 is CASSKDNYNEQFF. In DNA, the CDR3 is TGTGCCAGCAGCAAGGACAACTACAATGAGCAGTTCTTC. Complete variable domain (other parts from reference TRBV7-8 and TRBJ2-1): GAGVSQSPRYKVAKRGQDVALRCDPISGHVSLFWYQQALGQGPEFLTYFQNEAQLDKSGLPSDRFFAERPEGSVSTLKIQRTQQEDSAVYLCASSKDNYNEQFFGPGTRLTVL.

J is TRBJ2-3 and V is TRBV6-1, with D uncertain. The germline V and J ends were trimmed by 2 bases and 0 bases, with 15 bases remaining between them. The CDR3 extends over 17 amino acids. Per germline, CDR1 MNHNS and CDR2 SASEGT. The CDR3 coding sequence is TGTGCCAGCAGTGAATATCCGGAATTCACTAGCACAGATACGCAGTATTTT. It encodes CASSEYPEFTSTDTQYF.

This clone appeared once. V is TRBV4-2 and J is TRBJ1-2, with D uncertain. The CDR3 is made up of 15 amino acids. The germline V and J ends were trimmed by 3 bases and 5 bases, with 16 bases remaining between them. Looked up from germline, CDR1 is LGHNA and CDR2 is YNFKEQ. In DNA, the CDR3 is TGTGCCAGCAGCCAGGTAACAGAGATTTTTTATGGCTACACCTTC. Translating it yields CASSQVTEIFYGYTF.

This clone occurred a few times. The same CDR3 arises from other DNA sequences in this sample as well. This chain links TRBV6-5 with TRBJ1-5, with D unclear. Germline values: CDR1 MNHEY, CDR2 SVGAGI. The CDR3 consists of 13 residues. V was shortened by 0 bases and J by 7 bases, with 7 bases between the two germline ends. The CDR3 DNA is TGTGCCAGCAGTTACTCGGATGGGCAGCCCCAGCATTTT. Its translation: CASSYSDGQPQHF.

In this sample, this clone turned up many times. This rearrangement joins TRBV4-1 to TRBJ2-3; 10 bases are a match to TRBD1. CDR1 is MGHRA, CDR2 YSYEKL, per germline. Germline trimming cut 4 bases from V and 2 bases from J; bases unmatched to any gene: 6. This CDR3 comprises 16 residues. CDR3 in DNA: TGCGCCAGCAGCCTTTCCGACAGGGGGCTCACAGATACGCAGTATTTT. Protein product: CASSLSDRGLTDTQYF.

The chain is built from TRBV4-1 and TRBJ1-4; D gene unclear. V lost 0 bases and J lost 6, with 23 bases in between. Germline CDR1 reads MGHRA; CDR2 reads YSYEKL. The CDR3 totals 19 residues. CDR3 DNA: TGCGCCAGCAGCCAAGATCTTGATAGGTTCGTCGGTATCGATGAAAAACTGTTTTTT. It encodes CASSQDLDRFVGIDEKLFF.

This clone was observed a handful of times. This chain uses TRBV2 with TRBJ1-2, with D unclear. Per the germline V gene, CDR1 is SNHLY and CDR2 is FYNNEI. CDR3 length: 10 amino acids. V was trimmed by 9 bases and J by 8 bases, leaving 10 bases between them. The CDR3 coding sequence is TGTGCCAGGGGTGGAGGCGGCTACACCTTC. Its protein is CARGGGGYTF.